Following are 16 T cell receptor beta chains from one sample sequenced in a study of response to subunit inactivated influenza vaccine. Using its own MiXCR run on the RT-PCR reads, TCRdb lists one record per CDR3 protein. This sample yields some 640,000 distinct CDR3 sequences, of which around 14% are seen a single time; 5.5% to 8% belongs to the top ten. The sample in question was PBMCs from blood, obtained 14 days before vaccination. Receptors were obtained from a middle-aged man who received an inactivated influenza vaccine.

J is TRBJ2-5 and V is TRBV6-1; no reliable D call. V was pared by 8 bases and J by 0 bases, with 7 bases between. The CDR3 covers 12 residues. CDR1 is MNHNS, CDR2 SASEGT, per germline. The CDR3 coding sequence is TGTGCCAGCGCCCGTTACCAAGAGACCCAGTACTTC. Its protein is CASARYQETQYF.

This clonotype was found many times. The gene calls are TRBV28 and TRBJ2-2; weak D call: TRBD2 (6 bases). CDR3 length equals 17 residues. Between the trimmed V and J ends, which lost 6 bases and 1 base, there was a span of 18 bases. From germline, CDR1 is MDHEN and CDR2 SYDVKM. The CDR3 DNA sequence: TGTGCCAGCAGCCCTCCTGCGGGGCGAAAGAACACCGGGGAGCTGTTTTTT. This sequence encodes CASSPPAGRKNTGELFF.

The chain recombines TRBV5-5 with TRBJ1-3, with 10 bases that match TRBD1. The V and J ends lost 3 bases and 0 bases, in that order; junction bases with no gene match: 6. This CDR3 spans 17 amino acids. Germline CDR1 and CDR2: SGHKS and YYEKEE (reference sequence). DNA for the CDR3: TGTGCCAGCAGCTCCGGGACAGGGGCCCCCTCTGGAAACACCATATATTTT. Its protein is CASSSGTGAPSGNTIYF.

This clonotype was seen only a few times. V is TRBV12-3 or TRBV12-4 and J is TRBJ2-3, with no clear D. The CDR3 is made up of 16 amino acids. Trimming removed 6 bases at V and 0 bases at J, with 16 bases between. The CDR3 region is CASRRAVVASTDTQYF. CDR3 DNA sequence: TGTGCCAGCAGGCGAGCAGTCGTTGCTAGCACAGATACGCAGTATTTT.

This clonotype came up a few times. CDR3 bases: TGTGCCAGCAGCCCCAAGGCGGGAGAGACCTACGAGCAGTACTTC. It encodes CASSPKAGETYEQYF. The gene calls are TRBV13 and TRBJ2-7; 7 bases fit TRBD2. Germline V lookup: CDR1 PRHDT, CDR2 FYEKMQ (reference sequence). The CDR3 loop spans 15 amino acids. With 5 bases clipped from V and 2 bases from J, the junction kept 9 bases outside the gene matches.

The DNA for the CDR3 is TGTGCCAGCAGTTTGACTAGCGGGGGGTTACGGGATACGCAGTATTTT. Its protein is CASSLTSGGLRDTQYF. The chain couples TRBV6-5 to TRBJ2-3; 13 bases agree with TRBD2. Germline CDR1 and CDR2: MNHEY and SVGAGI. The CDR3 contains 16 residues. Germline trimming cut 4 bases from V and 6 bases from J; bases unmatched to any gene: 7.

The chain joins TRBV6-2 or TRBV6-3 to TRBJ1-2, with D uncertain. The germline V and J ends were trimmed by 0 bases and 5 bases, with 19 bases remaining between them. The CDR3 totals 17 residues. The V gene's germline CDR1 is MNHEY and CDR2 SVGEGT. The CDR3 loop reads CASSYSAAGPPGYGYTF. Written as DNA, the CDR3 is TGTGCCAGCAGTTACTCGGCCGCGGGCCCACCTGGGTATGGCTACACCTTC.

J is TRBJ2-7 and V is TRBV7-9; D remains unclear. Between the trimmed V and J ends, which lost 5 bases and 4 bases, there was a span of 9 bases. Germline loops: CDR1 SEHNR, CDR2 FQNEAQ (reference sequence). CDR3 length: 12 residues. The CDR3 reads CASSVNTYEQYF. In DNA form, the CDR3 reads TGTGCCAGCAGCGTCAACACGTACGAGCAGTACTTC.

This clonotype was observed a handful of times. The chain combines TRBV3-1 with TRBJ1-5; D not certain. The germline CDR1 and CDR2 sequences are LGHDT and YNNKEL (reference sequence). V dropped 4 bases and J dropped 6 bases, with 13 bases sitting between them. The CDR3 extends over 14 amino acids. The CDR3 DNA reads TGTGCCAGCAGCCCGCACGGGTGGACTCAGCCCCAGCATTTT. It yields the protein CASSPHGWTQPQHF.

A few counts support this clonotype. This chain links TRBV6-5 with TRBJ2-7; 9 bases line up with TRBD1. Germline CDR1 MNHEY, CDR2 SVGAGI. The CDR3 is 15 amino acids. V was pared by 2 bases and J by 6 bases, with 8 bases of the junction left unmatched. CDR3 coding DNA: TGTGCCAGCAGTTACATGGGACAGGGAACGGTCGAGCAGTACTTC. It translates to CASSYMGQGTVEQYF.

This clonotype turned up a few times. The rearrangement links TRBV20-1 to TRBJ2-1; tentative D call: TRBD2 (6 bases). There are 12 residues in the CDR3. V was trimmed by 1 base and J by 5 bases, leaving 6 bases between them. Looked up from germline, CDR1 is DFQATT and CDR2 is SNEGSKA (reference sequence). The chain's CDR3 is CSARGLDNEQFF. In DNA form, the CDR3 reads TGCAGTGCTAGAGGACTAGACAATGAGCAGTTCTTC.

This clonotype appeared many times. The chain combines TRBV5-1 with TRBJ2-1; TRBD1 is a possible D gene (5 bases). Trimming shortened V by 4 bases and J by 5 bases, and 19 bases separated the two germline ends. This CDR3 contains 16 residues. The germline V gene has CDR1 SGHRS and CDR2 YFSETQ. The CDR3 protein is CASSRRPGLRDNEQFF. CDR3 DNA sequence: TGCGCCAGCAGCCGACGCCCAGGGTTGAGAGACAATGAGCAGTTCTTC.

CDR3 amino acids: CASSYRANYGYTF. CDR3 coding DNA: TGTGCCAGCAGTTATAGGGCTAACTATGGCTACACCTTC. The chain links TRBV27 to TRBJ1-2; no clear D gene. Per the germline V gene, CDR1 is MNHEY and CDR2 is SMNVEV (reference sequence). The CDR3 spans 13 residues. The V end was cut by 4 bases, the J end by 0 bases, with 6 bases between.

The chain combines TRBV5-1 with TRBJ2-2; unclear D gene. V was cut by 4 bases and J by 7 bases, with 17 bases left in between. This CDR3 spans 15 amino acids. Germline assignment: CDR1 SGHRS and CDR2 YFSETQ. The CDR3 loop reads CASSRQELGNGELFF. CDR3 DNA: TGCGCCAGCAGCCGGCAGGAGTTGGGCAACGGGGAGCTGTTTTTT.

The chain has TRBV20-1 and TRBJ2-7; 10 nucleotides agree with TRBD1. V lost 5 bases, J lost 4 bases, and 5 bases stayed unmatched. CDR3 length: 13 amino acids. From germline, CDR1 is DFQATT and CDR2 SNEGSKA (reference sequence). CDR3 nucleotides: TGCAGTGCTCCCGGGACAGGGGAATACGAGCAGTACTTC. It yields the protein CSAPGTGEYEQYF.

V usage is TRBV29-1 and J usage is TRBJ2-1, with 9 bases that match TRBD2. Losses at the gene ends were 4 bases for V and 3 bases for J; bases not matched to a gene: 7. The germline CDR1 and CDR2 sequences are SQVTM and ANQGSEA. The CDR3 has 15 residues. The DNA of the CDR3 is TGCAGCGTTGGCTCCGGACTAGCGCTCTACAATGAGCAGTTCTTC. This translates into CSVGSGLALYNEQFF.